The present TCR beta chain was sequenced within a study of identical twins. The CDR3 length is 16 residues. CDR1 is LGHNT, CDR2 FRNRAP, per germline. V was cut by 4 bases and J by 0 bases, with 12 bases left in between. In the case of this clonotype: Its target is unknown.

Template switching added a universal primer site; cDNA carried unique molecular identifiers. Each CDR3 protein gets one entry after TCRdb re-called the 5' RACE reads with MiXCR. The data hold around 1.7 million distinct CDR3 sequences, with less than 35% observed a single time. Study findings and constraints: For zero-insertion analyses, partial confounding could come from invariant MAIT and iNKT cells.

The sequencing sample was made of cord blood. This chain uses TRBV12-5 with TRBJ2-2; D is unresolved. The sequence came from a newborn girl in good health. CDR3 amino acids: CASGSFATANTGELFF. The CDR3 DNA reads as TGTGCTAGTGGTTCCTTTGCCACCGCGAACACCGGGGAGCTGTTTTTT.